These 15 T cell receptor beta chains came from one sample sequenced in a study of T-cell reconstitution after alpha-beta-depleted transplantation in children. Unique molecular identifiers were used in preparing the TCRbeta library. TCRdb reanalysed the PCR reads using MiXCR and keeps one entry per CDR3 protein. The sample contains fewer than 550,000 distinct CDR3 sequences, about 10% of which appear only once. Sequenced material: PBMCs, mostly from graft donor cells, taken 180 days after TCRalphabeta/CD19-depleted stem cell transplant. The origin of the receptors is a female patient between 2 and 10 years old who had a stem cell transplant for aplastic anemia, so the T cells may come from the graft donor.

V is TRBV7-7 and J is TRBJ2-1; 9 positions agree with TRBD2. The germline CDR1 and CDR2 sequences are SSHAT and FNYEAQ (reference sequence). The CDR3 sequence is 14 residues long. Trimming cost V 5 bases and J 5 bases; bases outside gene matches: 4. The CDR3 here is CASSAGTSHNEQFF. DNA of the CDR3: TGTGCCAGCAGCGCCGGGACTAGCCACAATGAGCAGTTCTTC.

This rearrangement joins TRBV12-5 to TRBJ1-5, with D possibly being TRBD1 (5 bases). Trimming stripped 4 bases from V and 1 base from J, with 17 bases between. This CDR3 comprises 17 residues. Germline assignment: CDR1 LGHNT and CDR2 FRNRAP. CDR3 in DNA: TGTGCTAGTGGTTGGGACCCTAGGGCAGACAGCAATCAGCCCCAGCATTTT. It encodes CASGWDPRADSNQPQHF.

Comments on this clonotype: The junction and the germline gene differ at one end; a read error may be behind it. The gene calls are TRBV29-1 and TRBJ2-1; 7 nucleotides agree with TRBD1. The CDR3 runs 12 residues. CDR1 and CDR2 from the germline V gene are SQVTM and ANQGSEA. For the CDR3, the DNA is TGCAGCGTTAAAGACACAGGGGATGAGCAGTTCTTC. This gives the protein CSVKDTGDEQFF.

V and J are TRBV5-1 and TRBJ1-2; 7 nucleotides align to TRBD1. The germline gives CDR1 SGHRS, CDR2 YFSETQ. This CDR3 has 15 residues. V lost 0 bases to trimming and J lost 3 bases; unmatched junction nucleotides: 5. The CDR3 sequence is CASSLGQGNDYGYTF. The CDR3 DNA is TGCGCCAGCAGCTTGGGACAGGGTAACGACTATGGCTACACCTTC.

This clonotype was picked up many times. The chain joins TRBV11-2 to TRBJ2-2, with 9 bases matching TRBD2. Germline V gene sequence: CDR1 SGHAT, CDR2 FQNNGV. The CDR3 runs 16 residues. V lost 1 base to trimming and J lost 4 bases; unmatched junction nucleotides: 4. CDR3 in DNA: TGTGCCAGCAGCTTAGTAGCGGGAGTGGTCACCGGGGAGCTGTTTTTT. Amino acid sequence: CASSLVAGVVTGELFF.

This chain joins TRBV27 and TRBJ1-1, with a tentative D call TRBD1 (5 bases). Germline CDR1 MNHEY, CDR2 SMNVEV (reference sequence). This CDR3 spans 13 amino acids. With 7 bases removed from V and 4 bases from J, the gap between germline ends came to 13 bases. The DNA for the CDR3 is TGTGCCAGCACGAAACATGGGGGCACTGAAGCTTTCTTT. Amino acids: CASTKHGGTEAFF.

The J gene is TRBJ2-1, the V gene TRBV18; D perhaps matches TRBD2 (5 bases). The CDR3 loop spans 15 amino acids. Germline lookup yields CDR1 KGHSH and CDR2 LQKENI. Between the trimmed V and J ends, which lost 4 bases and 5 bases, there was a span of 15 bases. For the CDR3, the DNA is TGTGCCAGCTCACTAACGGTTTCGGGGAACAATGAGCAGTTCTTC. Residues: CASSLTVSGNNEQFF.

This clonotype was recorded many times. The V and J genes are TRBV7-2 and TRBJ2-2; tentatively, D is TRBD2 (6 bases). Per the germline V gene, CDR1 is SGHTA and CDR2 is FQGNSA. The CDR3 is made up of 16 amino acids. The V gene lost 7 bases and the J gene lost 0 bases, with 15 bases spanning the gap. The CDR3: CASIISSGANTGELFF. The CDR3 DNA follows: TGTGCCAGCATCATTAGTTCGGGAGCGAACACCGGGGAGCTGTTTTTT. The whole variable domain, remainder taken from reference TRBV7-2 and TRBJ2-2, is GAGVSQSPSNKVTEKGKDVELRCDPISGHTALYWYRQSLGQGLEFLIYFQGNSAPDKSGLPSDRFSAERTGGSVSTLTIQRTQQEDSAVYLCASIISSGANTGELFFGEGSRLTVL.

In its sample, this clonotype was seen a few times. The chain has TRBV12-3 or TRBV12-4 and TRBJ1-1; 9 bases align to TRBD1. The CDR3 runs 17 residues. The V gene end was trimmed by 0 bases and the J gene end by 6 bases; junction bases not matched to a gene: 11. CDR3 sequence (DNA): TGTGCCAGCAGTTTAGCAGGTTTAGCACAGGGGGCATCTGAAGCTTTCTTT. It codes for CASSLAGLAQGASEAFF.

The genes are TRBV5-1 and TRBJ2-1; D is perhaps TRBD1 or TRBD2 (5 bases each). CDR3 length: 17 amino acids. Germline lookup yields CDR1 SGHRS and CDR2 YFSETQ. V dropped 0 bases and J dropped 0 bases, with 13 bases sitting between them. The CDR3 DNA is TGCGCCAGCAGCTTGGCCTCCGGGACGGACTCCTACAATGAGCAGTTCTTC. This translates into CASSLASGTDSYNEQFF.

The chain has TRBV4-3 and TRBJ2-7; either TRBD1 or TRBD2 may supply D (5 bases each). The V and J ends lost 0 bases and 4 bases respectively, with 10 bases between them. There are 14 residues in the CDR3. The germline V gene has CDR1 LGHNA and CDR2 YSLEER. CDR3 DNA: TGCGCCAGCAGCCAAGATTACAGGACTTACGAGCAGTACTTC. It specifies CASSQDYRTYEQYF.

This clonotype was observed a handful of times. The rearrangement joins TRBV11-3 to TRBJ2-1, with 7 positions matching TRBD2. The CDR3 has 16 residues. Germline CDR1 reads SGHNT; CDR2 reads YENEEA. With V trimmed by 3 bases and J by 3 bases, 8 bases remained unmatched. The CDR3 sequence: CASSFPASGIYNEQFF. CDR3 DNA: TGTGCCAGCAGCTTCCCCGCTAGCGGAATCTACAATGAGCAGTTCTTC.

In this sample, this clonotype turned up a few times. The chain combines TRBV24-1 with TRBJ2-7; no reliable D call. This CDR3 contains 14 residues. V dropped 7 bases and J dropped 4 bases, with 16 bases sitting between them. The V gene's germline CDR1 is KGHDR and CDR2 SFDVKD. CDR3 nucleotide sequence: TGTGCCACCAGAGCTGACGGAGCGAGTTACGAGCAGTACTTC. This sequence encodes CATRADGASYEQYF.

The chain combines TRBV6-2 or TRBV6-3 with TRBJ2-5; 8 bases are shared with TRBD2. Germline V gives CDR1 MNHEY, CDR2 SVGEGT. The V segment lost 0 bases and the J segment 2 bases; nucleotides outside the gene matches: 17. The CDR3 contains 20 residues. This CDR3 reads CASSYSINIRTSIIQETQYF. As DNA, the CDR3 is TGTGCCAGCAGTTACTCGATTAATATCCGGACTAGCATAATTCAAGAGACCCAGTACTTC.

The table lists this clonotype with a few counts. The rearrangement joins TRBV27 to TRBJ2-1; maybe TRBD2 (5 bases). This CDR3 has 14 amino acids. Trimming removed 8 bases at V and 7 bases at J, with 18 bases between. Germline CDR1 and CDR2: MNHEY and SMNVEV (reference sequence). CDR3 amino acids: CASSGWVSGNEQFF. The CDR3 coding sequence is TGTGCCAGCTCCGGGTGGGTGTCGGGGAATGAGCAGTTCTTC.